This entry is about one T cell receptor beta chain. The data originate from a study of T cell changes during pregnancy in multiple sclerosis. Clones were read by immunoSEQ multiplex PCR, and TCRdb kept only the in-frame ones, dropping some. Of around 78,000 clones in the sample, about 92% are singletons; the top ten hold roughly 2.5%. Germline CDR1 is SQVTM and CDR2 is ANQGSEA. This CDR3 is built from 14 residues. The clonotype originates from a female donor with multiple sclerosis, enrolled in a pregnancy study. V is TRBV29-1 and J is TRBJ2-3; 10 bases match TRBD2. This specimen consisted of peripheral blood, obtained in the second trimester of pregnancy. The CDR3 nucleotides read TGCACTACCGATAGCGGGGGGCTCACAGATACGCAGTATTTT. Its translation: CTTDSGGLTDTQYF.